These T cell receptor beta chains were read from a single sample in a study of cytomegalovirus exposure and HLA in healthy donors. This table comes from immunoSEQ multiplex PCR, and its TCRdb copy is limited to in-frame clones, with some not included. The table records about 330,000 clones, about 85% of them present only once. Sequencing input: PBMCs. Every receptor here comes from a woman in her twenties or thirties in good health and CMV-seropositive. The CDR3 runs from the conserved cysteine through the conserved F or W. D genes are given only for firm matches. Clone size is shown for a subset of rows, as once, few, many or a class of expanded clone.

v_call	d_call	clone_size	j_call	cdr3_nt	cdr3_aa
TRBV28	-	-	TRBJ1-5	TGTGCCAGCACCGCCGTTCGGGGCGCGCAGCCCCAGCATTTT	CASTAVRGAQPQHF
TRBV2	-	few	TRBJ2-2	TGTGCCAGCAGTGAAGTAGTCACCGGGGAGCTGTTTTTT	CASSEVVTGELFF
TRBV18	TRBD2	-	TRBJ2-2	TGTGCCAGCTCACAAAGACTAGCGGGAGCCCAAACCGGGGAGCTGTTTTTT	CASSQRLAGAQTGELFF
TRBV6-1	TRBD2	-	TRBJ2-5	TGTGCCAGCAGACTAGCGGGGGCGCGAGGGGAGACCCAGTACTTC	CASRLAGARGETQYF
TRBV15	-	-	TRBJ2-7	TGTGCCACCAGTCGTAAAAGGAAGAATGCGTACGAGCAGTACTTC	CATSRKRKNAYEQYF
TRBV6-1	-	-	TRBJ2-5	TGTGCCAGCAGTGAATGGGGGGCATTTAGCCAAGAGACCCAGTACTTC	CASSEWGAFSQETQYF
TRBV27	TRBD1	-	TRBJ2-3	TGTGCCAGCAGTTGGGCAGGGGGCTACGATACGCAGTATTTT	CASSWAGGYDTQYF
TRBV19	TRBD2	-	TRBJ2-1	TGTGCCAGTAGTACTAGCGGGAGGACTGAGCAGTTCTTC	CASSTSGRTEQFF
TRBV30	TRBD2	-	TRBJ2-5	TGTGCCTGGAGTCCACGTCCCGGGACTAGCGGGGGGGCCTGGGAGACCCAGTACTTC	CAWSPRPGTSGGAWETQYF
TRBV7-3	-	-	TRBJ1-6	TGTGCCAGCAGCTTACAGGGATCGCTTTCACCCCTCCACTTT	CASSLQGSLSPLHF
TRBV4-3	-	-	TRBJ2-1	TGCGCCAGCAGCCCCCGGGTAGCCTCCTACAATGAGCAGTTCTTC	CASSPRVASYNEQFF
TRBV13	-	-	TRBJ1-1	TGTGCCAGCAGCCCAATCGTGGGGAACACTGAAGCTTTCTTT	CASSPIVGNTEAFF
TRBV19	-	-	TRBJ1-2	TGTGCCAGTACCCCGGGTGGAGCTAACTATGGCTACACCTTC	CASTPGGANYGYTF
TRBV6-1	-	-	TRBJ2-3	TGTGCCAGCAGTCGGCCGGACATCGGCACAGATACGCAGTATTTT	CASSRPDIGTDTQYF
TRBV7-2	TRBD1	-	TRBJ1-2	TGTGCCAGCAGCTATGGACAGGCGGCTCCACCCCGCGCCGGCTATGGCTACACCTTC	CASSYGQAAPPRAGYGYTF
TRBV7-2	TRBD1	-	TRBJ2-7	TGTGCCAGCAGCTTAGGGGGTCCGGGACAGGGCTCGGTTGGGTACTTC	CASSLGGPGQGSVGYF
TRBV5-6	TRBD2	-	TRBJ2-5	TGTGCCAGCAGCTTGGGTCTAGCGGGAGGGCGAGAGACCCAGTACTTC	CASSLGLAGGRETQYF
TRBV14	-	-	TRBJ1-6	TGTGCCAGCAGTACCGGGTTGGTTAGTTCACCCCTCCACTTT	CASSTGLVSSPLHF
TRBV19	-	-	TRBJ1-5	TGTGCCAGTAGTATAGCAGGGTTCAATCAGCCCCAGCATTTT	CASSIAGFNQPQHF
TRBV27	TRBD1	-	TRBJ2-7	TGTGCCAGCAGTAGTCGCCAGGGGGCCTACGAGCAGTACTTC	CASSSRQGAYEQYF
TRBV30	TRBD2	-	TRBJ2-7	TGTGCCTGGAGTGTACTAGCGGGGTCCTACGAGCAGTACTTC	CAWSVLAGSYEQYF
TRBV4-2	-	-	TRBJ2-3	TGTGCCAGCAGCCAAGCCGAGAATGTAGATACGCAGTATTTT	CASSQAENVDTQYF
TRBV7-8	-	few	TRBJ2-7	TGTGCCAGCAGCTTAGCGTACCACGAGCAGTACTTC	CASSLAYHEQYF
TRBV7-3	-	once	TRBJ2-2	TGTGCCAGCTCCCAAAGGGTCACCGGGGAGCTGTTTTTT	CASSQRVTGELFF
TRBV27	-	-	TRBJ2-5	TGTGCCAGCAGTTTATCGCACCCCAGAGAGACCCAGTACTTC	CASSLSHPRETQYF
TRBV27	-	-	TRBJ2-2	TGTGCCAGCAGTTTATCTTCGGGGTATTTCACCGGGGAGCTGTTTTTT	CASSLSSGYFTGELFF
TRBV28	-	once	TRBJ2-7	TGTGCCAGCAGCCGGGGTCCCCACGAGCAGTACTTC	CASSRGPHEQYF
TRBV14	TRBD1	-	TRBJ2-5	TGTGCCAGCAGCCAATACAGGGGGACAGCACAAGAGACCCAGTACTTC	CASSQYRGTAQETQYF
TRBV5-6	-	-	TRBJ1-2	TGTGCCAGCAGCTCGACAACTAACTATGGCTACACCTTC	CASSSTTNYGYTF
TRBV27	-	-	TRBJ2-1	TGTGCCAGCAGTTTTGTGGGGGAGAATGAGCAGTTCTTC	CASSFVGENEQFF
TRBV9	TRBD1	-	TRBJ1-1	TGTGCCAGCAGCGGGGACAGGACGAACACTGAAGCTTTCTTT	CASSGDRTNTEAFF
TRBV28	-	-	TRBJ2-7	TGTGCCAGCAGTTTACGGATACTTGGGGCGTACGAGCAGTACTTC	CASSLRILGAYEQYF
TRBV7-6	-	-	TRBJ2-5	TGTGCCAGCAGCCCTAACGACAGCGAGGACCTCCAGTACTTC	CASSPNDSEDLQYF
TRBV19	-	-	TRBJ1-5	TGTGCCAGTACCGTTGGGGCTGGGGGCAATCAGCCCCAGCATTTT	CASTVGAGGNQPQHF
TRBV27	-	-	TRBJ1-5	TGTGCCAGCAGTTTATTTATGGGCAATCAGCCCCAGCATTTT	CASSLFMGNQPQHF
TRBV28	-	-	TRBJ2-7	TGTGCCAGCAAGTCTACAGGCTACGAGCAGTACTTC	CASKSTGYEQYF
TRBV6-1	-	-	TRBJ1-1	TGTGCCAGCAGGACTTTGGTGAACACTGAAGCTTTCTTT	CASRTLVNTEAFF
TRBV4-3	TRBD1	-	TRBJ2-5	TGCGCCAGCAGCCTGTTGGGACAGCTACAAGAGACCCAGTACTTC	CASSLLGQLQETQYF
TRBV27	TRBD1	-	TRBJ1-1	TGTGCCAGCAGCCGACAGGGATGGGGGTCGGAGAACACTGAAGCTTTCTTT	CASSRQGWGSENTEAFF
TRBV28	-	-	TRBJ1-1	TGTGCCAGCAGTTTAGGCGTGAGGGGACCGAACACTGAAGCTTTCTTT	CASSLGVRGPNTEAFF
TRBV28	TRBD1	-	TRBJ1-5	TGTGCCAGCAGACTAACAGGGGTCCGTCAGCCCCAGCATTTT	CASRLTGVRQPQHF
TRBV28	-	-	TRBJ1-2	TGTGCCACGGAGGCGGAGGCTAACTATGGCTACACCTTC	CATEAEANYGYTF
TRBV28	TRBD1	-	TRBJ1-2	TGTGCCAGTACAGGGGGCGCTAACTATGGCTACACCTTC	CASTGGANYGYTF
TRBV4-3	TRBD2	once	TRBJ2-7	TGCGCCAGCAGCCCACTAGCGGGGAGCGGCTACGAGCAGTACTTC	CASSPLAGSGYEQYF
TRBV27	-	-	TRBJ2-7	TGTGCCAGCAGTTTCGGGTACGAGCAGTACTTC	CASSFGYEQYF
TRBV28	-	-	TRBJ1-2	TGTGCCAGCAGTTACAGAGACCCTTATGGCTACACCTTC	CASSYRDPYGYTF
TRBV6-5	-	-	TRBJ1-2	TGTGCCAGCAGCCCTTTTGGGGGCTATGGCTACACCTTC	CASSPFGGYGYTF